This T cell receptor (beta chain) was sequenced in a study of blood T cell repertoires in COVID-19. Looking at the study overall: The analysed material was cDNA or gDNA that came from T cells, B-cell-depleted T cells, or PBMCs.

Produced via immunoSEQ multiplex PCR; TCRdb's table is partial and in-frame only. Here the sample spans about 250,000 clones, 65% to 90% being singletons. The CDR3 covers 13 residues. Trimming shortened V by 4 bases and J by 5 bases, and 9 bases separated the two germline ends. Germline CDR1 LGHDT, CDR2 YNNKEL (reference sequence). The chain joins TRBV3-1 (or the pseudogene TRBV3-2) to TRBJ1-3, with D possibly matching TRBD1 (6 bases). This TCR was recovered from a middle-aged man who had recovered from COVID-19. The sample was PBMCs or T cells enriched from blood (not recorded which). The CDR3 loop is CASSRGQRNTIYF. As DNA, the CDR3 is TGTGCCAGCAGCCGAGGACAGAGAAACACCATATATTTT.